Following are 17 T cell receptor beta chains from one sample sequenced in a study of blood T cell repertoires in COVID-19. Method: immunoSEQ multiplex PCR; TCRdb's copy keeps in-frame clones and lacks some. This table holds some 150,000 clones, roughly 87% found once. The sequenced sample consisted of peripheral blood. These receptors were collected from a human donor in a cohort sampled during active COVID-19.

The chain links TRBV3-1 (or the pseudogene TRBV3-2) to TRBJ1-1; D is unclear. The germline V gene has CDR1 LGHDT and CDR2 YNNKEL (reference sequence). The CDR3 sequence is 14 residues long. V lost 4 bases, J lost 5 bases, and 14 bases lay in between. The CDR3 loop is CASSRPGRGTEAFF. The CDR3 DNA sequence: TGTGCCAGCAGCCGCCCAGGCCGGGGAACTGAAGCTTTCTTT.

The rearrangement joins TRBV10-2 to TRBJ2-7; D not certain. The CDR3 sequence is 11 residues long. Per the germline V gene, CDR1 is WSHSY and CDR2 is SAAADI. V shed 4 bases and J shed 6 bases, with 7 bases lying between them. The CDR3 nucleotides read TGCGCCAGCAGTGTTCCGGGCGAGCAGTACTTC. Its translation: CASSVPGEQYF.

The chain recombines TRBV5-1 with TRBJ2-5; D may be TRBD1 (5 bases). Germline assignment: CDR1 SGHRS and CDR2 YFSETQ. This CDR3 is built from 13 residues. The V end lost 4 bases, the J end lost 4 bases, and 11 bases lay between the germline ends. The CDR3 sequence is CASSRAGLETQYF. The CDR3 bases are TGCGCCAGCAGCCGGGCAGGGCTAGAGACCCAGTACTTC.

The V call is TRBV18, the J call TRBJ1-5, with D uncertain. CDR1 is KGHSH and CDR2 is LQKENI in the germline V gene. Trimming left V 2 bases short and J 6 bases short, with 8 bases between. The CDR3 sequence is 13 residues long. In DNA form, the CDR3 reads TGTGCCAGCTCACCAGGGTCTAGTCAGCCCCAGCATTTT. Its protein product is CASSPGSSQPQHF.

The J gene is TRBJ1-5, the V gene TRBV7-9, with 7 bases lining up with TRBD1. After removal of 1 base from V and 0 bases from J, the junction contained 3 bases not matched to a gene. Germline V CDR1 and CDR2: SEHNR, FQNEAQ (reference sequence). This CDR3 is 16 amino acids long. The CDR3 sequence: CASSLGQGYSNQPQHF. The DNA of the CDR3 is TGTGCCAGCAGCTTAGGACAGGGTTATAGCAATCAGCCCCAGCATTTT. Together with reference TRBV7-9 and TRBJ1-5, the CDR3 gives the full variable domain: DTGVSQNPRHKITKRGQNVTFRCDPISEHNRLYWYRQTLGQGPEFLTYFQNEAQLEKSRLLSDRFSAERPKGSFSTLEIQRTEQGDSAMYLCASSLGQGYSNQPQHFGDGTRLSIL.

The chain recombines TRBV11-2 with TRBJ2-7; 7 bases map to TRBD2. Germline V CDR1 and CDR2: SGHAT, FQNNGV. The CDR3 runs 14 residues. V dropped 5 bases and J dropped 3; count of bases not matched to a gene: 7. As DNA, the CDR3 is TGTGCCAGCAGCCTAGGACTAGTTAACTACGAGCAGTACTTC. Translation gives CASSLGLVNYEQYF.

The V call is TRBV6-6, the J call TRBJ2-2; D might be TRBD2 (6 bases). Germline V gene data show CDR1 as MNHNY and CDR2 as SVGAGI (reference sequence). The CDR3 is 14 amino acids. The V end was cut by 8 bases, the J end by 8 bases, with 18 bases between. The CDR3 loop reads CASDPGSPTGELFF. DNA for the CDR3: TGTGCCAGCGACCCCGGGAGCCCGACGGGGGAGCTGTTTTTT.

This clone turned up a few times. The rearrangement uses TRBV9 and TRBJ1-5; D gene unclear. CDR3 length: 14 amino acids. The V gene lost 3 bases and the J gene lost 2 bases, with 9 bases spanning the gap. Germline V gives CDR1 SGDLS, CDR2 YYNGEE. This chain's CDR3 is CASSALAGNQPQHF. The CDR3 bases are TGTGCCAGCAGCGCTTTGGCGGGCAATCAGCCCCAGCATTTT.

The chain uses TRBV5-6 and TRBJ2-7; TRBD1 aligns across 7 bases. This CDR3 has 15 residues. The germline V gene encodes CDR1 SGHDT and CDR2 YYEEEE. The junction had 7 bases not matched to a gene; V was cut back by 4 bases and J by 0 bases. CDR3 amino acids: CASSPRQGLSYEQYF. CDR3 nucleotides: TGTGCCAGCAGCCCACGACAGGGTCTCTCCTACGAGCAGTACTTC.

V usage is TRBV7-8 and J usage is TRBJ2-3, with TRBD2 matching 9 bases. V was pared by 3 bases and J by 8 bases, with 12 bases of the junction left unmatched. Germline V gives CDR1 SGHVS, CDR2 FQNEAQ. CDR3 length: 16 residues. The CDR3 sequence is CASSFTGTSWGGTQYF. In DNA form, the CDR3 reads TGTGCCAGCAGCTTTACCGGGACTAGCTGGGGAGGTACGCAGTATTTT.

The gene calls are TRBV5-8 and TRBJ2-5; maybe TRBD1 (6 bases). Germline V CDR1 and CDR2: SGHTS, YDEGEE. The length of the CDR3 is 16 residues. The germline V and J ends were trimmed by 2 bases and 2 bases, with 16 bases remaining between them. The CDR3 reads CASSFYAGRGQETQYF. The CDR3 DNA sequence: TGTGCCAGCAGCTTTTATGCAGGAAGGGGGCAAGAGACCCAGTACTTC.

This chain joins TRBV7-9 and TRBJ1-1; the D is unclear. Trimming took 7 bases from V and 7 from J, leaving 10 bases between them. Germline CDR1 SEHNR, CDR2 FQNEAQ (reference sequence). This CDR3 contains 11 residues. DNA of the CDR3: TGTGCCAGCACCCCGCCAGGTGAAGCTTTCTTT. Translation gives CASTPPGEAFF.

V gene TRBV24-1 combines with J gene TRBJ1-2; TRBD1 aligns across 9 bases. V lost 3 bases, J lost 9 bases, and 13 bases stayed unmatched. The CDR3 has 16 residues. Germline lookup yields CDR1 KGHDR and CDR2 SFDVKD. CDR3 sequence: CATSDPFPGTGLRYTF. For the CDR3, the DNA is TGTGCCACCAGTGATCCCTTCCCCGGGACAGGGTTGCGCTACACCTTC.

The V and J genes are TRBV5-4 and TRBJ2-5, with 7 bases lining up with TRBD1. The germline CDR1 and CDR2 sequences are SGHNT and YYREEE (reference sequence). V lost 2 bases and J lost 5; bases outside the gene matches: 6. The CDR3 has 14 residues. The CDR3 bases are TGTGCCAGCAGCTTCGTACAGGGGACGGAGACCCAGTACTTC. Protein: CASSFVQGTETQYF.

The genes are TRBV19 and TRBJ1-5; D remains ambiguous. Trimming removed 7 bases from V and 6 bases from J, with 13 bases in between. The germline CDR1 and CDR2 sequences are LNHDA and SQIVND (reference sequence). The CDR3 has 13 residues. CDR3 in amino acids: CASTQLGGQPQHF. Here the CDR3 DNA reads TGTGCCAGTACCCAACTAGGAGGTCAGCCCCAGCATTTT.

CDR3 sequence (DNA): TGCGCCAGCAGCTTATCCCCACTAGCGAGTGAGCAGTTCTTC. Its protein product is CASSLSPLASEQFF. This chain joins TRBV5-1 and TRBJ2-1, with 7 bases fitting TRBD2. Germline CDR1 and CDR2: SGHRS and YFSETQ. V trimming: 2 bases; J trimming: 9 bases; junction bases outside the gene matches: 8. There are 14 residues in the CDR3.

The sample holds one count of this clone. The gene calls are TRBV5-8 and TRBJ2-1, with a possible D match to TRBD2 (5 bases). Trimming cost V 1 base and J 6 bases, with 14 bases left between them. Looked up from germline, CDR1 is SGHTS and CDR2 is YDEGEE. The CDR3 runs to 15 residues. The CDR3 nucleotides read TGTGCCAGCAGCTTGCGAGAGGGCTTTACCAATGAGCAGTTCTTC. Protein sequence: CASSLREGFTNEQFF.